The sequence of this TCR beta chain was determined in a study of blood T cell repertoires in COVID-19. Across the study: Researchers got acute and convalescent COVID-19 samples from the United States, Italy and Spain. Sources were T cells, B-cell-depleted T cells, or PBMCs; the material itself was cDNA or gDNA.

V was cut by 4 bases and J by 8 bases, with 12 bases left in between. Germline lookup yields CDR1 GTSNPN and CDR2 SVGIG (reference sequence). This CDR3 is 13 amino acids long. Authors' analysis steps: Amplification of reference gene primers was used by the study to estimate nucleated cell counts. Data came from immunoSEQ multiplex PCR; TCRdb stores just in-frame clones and leaves some out. Clone size and the V and J calls come from that table; the DNA yielded D and trimming. The sample holds roughly 260,000 clones, 70% to 85% seen once. The source material was peripheral blood. The chain links TRBV30 to TRBJ1-6; a possible D gene is TRBD1 (5 bases). This receptor was obtained from a woman in her forties with active or convalescent COVID-19. CDR3 protein: CAWTRDRHSPLHF. CDR3 DNA sequence: TGTGCCTGGACCAGGGATCGGCATTCACCCCTCCACTTT.